This is a list of T cell receptor beta chains from one sample in a study of T cells in Graves' hyperthyroidism and ophthalmopathy. TCRdb passed the multiplex PCR reads through MiXCR, listing each CDR3 protein once. Here the sample spans about 640,000 distinct CDR3 sequences, more than 20% being singletons. Sequencing used blood. Receptors originate from a man younger than 40 with Graves' ophthalmopathy. Both conserved end residues are part of each CDR3. D genes are given only for firm matches. Size values are once, few and many counts, or a class for expanded clones, and some rows have none.

clone_size,d_call,v_call,j_call,cdr3_aa,cdr3_nt
-,TRBD1,TRBV19,TRBJ1-3,CASSSGQAHGTIYF,TGTGCCAGTAGTTCAGGACAGGCACACGGCACCATATATTTT
-,-,TRBV7-9,TRBJ1-6,CASSPTVWTVGPPLHF,TGTGCCAGCAGTCCAACTGTGTGGACGGTTGGGCCACCCCTCCACTTT
-,-,TRBV28,TRBJ2-1,CASSLYPVAVFYNEQFF,TGTGCCAGCAGTTTATACCCAGTAGCGGTTTTCTACAATGAGCAGTTCTTC
many,-,TRBV12-3/TRBV12-4,TRBJ1-2,CASSLLRGDNYGYTF,TGTGCCAGCAGTTTGTTGAGGGGGGATAACTATGGCTACACCTTC
-,-,TRBV19,TRBJ2-1,CASTRGSFSEQFF,TGTGCCAGTACGAGGGGGTCCTTTAGTGAGCAGTTCTTC
many,-,TRBV28,TRBJ2-3,CASRFRTPGSTDTQYF,TGTGCCAGCAGGTTTAGGACTCCGGGCAGCACAGATACGCAGTATTTT
-,-,TRBV5-1,TRBJ2-3,CASSQERSGGTDTQYF,TGCGCCAGCAGCCAAGAGAGGAGTGGGGGCACAGATACGCAGTATTTT
-,-,TRBV4-2,TRBJ2-2,CASSPMETGELFF,TGTGCCAGCAGCCCGATGGAAACCGGGGAGCTGTTTTTT
few,-,TRBV6-1,TRBJ2-3,CASLTPGKRTDTQYF,TGTGCCAGCCTGACCCCAGGGAAGAGGACAGATACGCAGTATTTT
-,-,TRBV10-3,TRBJ2-2,CATSGTSTGELFF,TGTGCCACCTCCGGGACGAGCACCGGGGAGCTGTTTTTT
many,TRBD2,TRBV2,TRBJ2-1,CASRGGPSGTYNEQFF,TGTGCCAGCAGGGGAGGTCCTAGCGGGACATACAATGAGCAGTTCTTC
-,-,TRBV19,TRBJ2-7,CASSIWGQDEQYF,TGTGCCAGTAGTATCTGGGGGCAGGACGAGCAGTACTTC
few,-,TRBV9,TRBJ1-1,CASSKGGTAVSTEAFF,TGTGCCAGCAGCAAGGGGGGGACGGCCGTATCGACTGAAGCTTTCTTT
few,TRBD2,TRBV6-2/TRBV6-3,TRBJ2-1,CASSRGLAGIDEQFF,TGTGCCAGCAGCCGAGGACTAGCGGGTATCGATGAGCAGTTCTTC
few,-,TRBV6-5,TRBJ2-3,CASSASLARITDTQYF,TGTGCCAGCAGTGCATCACTAGCCCGAATAACAGATACGCAGTATTTT
few,-,TRBV10-3,TRBJ2-1,CAISESTSYNEQFF,TGTGCCATCAGTGAGTCGACGTCCTACAATGAGCAGTTCTTC
few,-,TRBV28,TRBJ1-1,CASSLYQVEAFF,TGTGCCAGCAGTTTATACCAGGTAGAAGCTTTCTTT
few,-,TRBV7-9,TRBJ1-1,CASSLAEVGNTEAFF,TGTGCCAGCAGCTTAGCGGAGGTGGGGAACACTGAAGCTTTCTTT
-,TRBD2,TRBV3-1,TRBJ2-3,CASSSGGLAGSDTQYF,TGTGCCAGCAGTTCTGGTGGACTAGCGGGATCAGATACGCAGTATTTT
few,TRBD2,TRBV18,TRBJ2-7,CASSLTSDLSYEQYF,TGTGCCAGCTCACTGACTAGCGATCTCTCCTACGAGCAGTACTTC
-,-,TRBV6-1,TRBJ2-3,CASSQSRALSTDTQYF,TGTGCCAGCAGCCAATCCCGGGCCCTCAGCACAGATACGCAGTATTTT
many,-,TRBV28,TRBJ2-1,CASSVDSSSYNEQFF,TGTGCCAGCAGTGTAGACAGCAGCTCCTACAATGAGCAGTTCTTC
few,TRBD2,TRBV7-9,TRBJ2-2,CASSSKAGAVTGELFF,TGTGCCAGCAGCTCAAAAGCGGGAGCGGTCACCGGGGAGCTGTTTTTT
-,TRBD2,TRBV5-6,TRBJ2-3,CASSWTSGYSTDTQYF,TGTGCCAGCAGCTGGACTAGCGGGTACAGCACAGATACGCAGTATTTT
once,-,TRBV4-1,TRBJ2-7,CASSQAGPYEQYF,TGCGCCAGCAGCCAAGCCGGACCCTACGAGCAGTACTTC
few,-,TRBV7-8,TRBJ1-5,CASSLQFIDQPQHF,TGTGCCAGCAGCTTACAGTTTATAGATCAGCCCCAGCATTTT
few,-,TRBV29-1,TRBJ1-1,CSVATALDTEAFF,TGCAGCGTTGCCACAGCTTTGGACACTGAAGCTTTCTTT
once,-,TRBV5-5,TRBJ2-1,CASSEEGALRNEQFF,TGTGCCAGCAGTGAGGAGGGGGCTCTTCGCAATGAGCAGTTCTTC
few,TRBD2,TRBV28,TRBJ2-7,CASTLGLAGGPRYEQYF,TGTGCCAGCACCCTGGGACTAGCGGGAGGGCCAAGGTACGAGCAGTACTTC
many,-,TRBV6-1,TRBJ1-2,CASSEAVEGGGYTF,TGTGCCAGCAGTGAAGCGGTAGAGGGCGGGGGCTACACCTTC
many,TRBD1,TRBV12-3/TRBV12-4,TRBJ1-4,CASTPQGYGEKLFF,TGTGCCAGCACTCCACAGGGGTACGGTGAAAAACTGTTTTTT
many,-,TRBV7-3,TRBJ2-1,CASSLLGGRTYNEQFF,TGTGCCAGCAGTTTACTAGGCGGGCGAACCTACAATGAGCAGTTCTTC
many,TRBD2,TRBV27,TRBJ2-1,CASSLSRTSLLSYNEQFF,TGTGCCAGCAGTTTATCAAGGACTAGCCTACTTTCCTACAATGAGCAGTTCTTC
many,TRBD2,TRBV7-8,TRBJ2-7,CASSPARGGSSYEQYF,TGTGCCAGCAGCCCGGCCCGGGGGGGAAGCTCCTACGAGCAGTACTTC
-,-,TRBV6-5,TRBJ2-5,CASSYPDGGRMYF,TGTGCCAGCAGTTACCCCGACGGAGGACGTATGTACTTC
few,-,TRBV27,TRBJ2-5,CASSPGRQGWETQYF,TGTGCCAGCAGTCCAGGGCGCCAGGGGTGGGAGACCCAGTACTTC
-,-,TRBV6-2/TRBV6-3,TRBJ2-1,CASSYSQGNYNEQFF,TGTGCCAGCAGTTACAGTCAGGGGAACTACAATGAGCAGTTCTTC
few,-,TRBV7-9,TRBJ1-5,CASSLGSNNQPQHF,TGTGCCAGCAGCTTAGGAAGTAACAATCAGCCCCAGCATTTT
-,TRBD1,TRBV4-2,TRBJ2-7,CASSQLGTGAYEQYF,TGTGCCAGCAGCCAACTCGGGACAGGAGCCTACGAGCAGTACTTC